Shown below are 30 T cell receptor beta chains from a single sample sequenced in a study of technical replicates of blood from several donors. Libraries were prepared by immunoSEQ multiplex PCR; TCRdb keeps only in-frame clonotypes and omits some of them. Of tens of thousands of clones detected, 92% appear once; the ten largest clones hold approximately 0.39%. The sequencing input was T cells isolated from PBMCs. The receptors were sampled from a human donor in good health.

This sequence joins TRBV6-5 and TRBJ2-7; D ambiguous. CDR1 is MNHEY and CDR2 is SVGAGI in the germline V gene. CDR3 length: 14 amino acids. Trimming removed 0 bases from V and 4 bases from J, with 10 bases in between. DNA of the CDR3: TGTGCCAGCAGTTACTCGATGGCCGCATACGAGCAGTACTTC. It specifies CASSYSMAAYEQYF.

This sequence joins TRBV18 and TRBJ2-5; 8 bases line up with TRBD1. The CDR3 runs 13 residues. Germline V CDR1 and CDR2: KGHSH, LQKENI. V gave up 9 bases and J gave up 5 bases; unmatched junction bases: 8. The chain's CDR3 is CASNNQGAETQYF. CDR3 sequence (DNA): TGTGCCAGTAATAACCAGGGGGCCGAGACCCAGTACTTC.

V gene TRBV5-1 combines with J gene TRBJ2-3; no clear D gene. Germline CDR1 and CDR2: SGHRS and YFSETQ. The CDR3 spans 13 residues. V dropped 1 base and J dropped 0 bases, with 3 bases sitting between them. CDR3 DNA sequence: TGCGCCAGCAGCTTGCAAAGCACAGATACGCAGTATTTT. Translated, it gives CASSLQSTDTQYF.

The chain recombines TRBV7-3 with TRBJ2-2, with 11 bases that match TRBD2. The germline CDR1 and CDR2 sequences are SGHTA and FQGTGA. The length of the CDR3 is 15 residues. Trimming at V came to 5 bases and at J to 1 base, leaving 0 bases not matched to a gene. CDR3 residues: CASSLAGGNTGELFF. The CDR3 region has the DNA TGTGCCAGCAGCCTAGCGGGGGGGAACACCGGGGAGCTGTTTTTT.

The chain employs TRBV5-8 and TRBJ1-3, with TRBD1 matching over 7 bases. V dropped 4 bases and J dropped 4; count of bases not matched to a gene: 8. The CDR3 sequence is 15 residues long. Germline-derived CDR1 and CDR2 are SGHTS and YDEGEE. The CDR3 region is CASSRRQGGGNTIYF. The CDR3 nucleotides read TGTGCCAGCAGCAGACGACAGGGAGGCGGAAACACCATATATTTT.

This chain joins TRBV19 and TRBJ2-2, with 15 bases fitting TRBD2. The CDR3 contains 18 residues. The junction had 7 bases not matched to a gene; V was cut back by 7 bases and J by 1 base. Germline V gives CDR1 LNHDA, CDR2 SQIVND (reference sequence). The CDR3 protein is CASKKGLAGGKNTGELFF. CDR3 DNA: TGTGCCAGTAAAAAGGGACTAGCGGGAGGAAAGAACACCGGGGAGCTGTTTTTT.

The count of this clone is one. The V and J genes are TRBV28 and TRBJ2-7; 7 nucleotides line up with TRBD1. CDR3 length: 15 amino acids. CDR1 and CDR2 from the germline V gene are MDHEN and SYDVKM. Trimming removed 6 bases from V and 1 base from J; junction bases left unmatched: 9. In DNA form, the CDR3 reads TGTGCCAGCAGAGGACAGGTCCCTCGGTCCTACGAGCAGTACTTC. It specifies CASRGQVPRSYEQYF.

This sequence joins TRBV7-8 and TRBJ1-1, with D unresolved. This CDR3 has 12 residues. The germline V gene encodes CDR1 SGHVS and CDR2 FQNEAQ. V gave up 6 bases and J gave up 5 bases, with 10 bases separating them. CDR3 bases: TGTGCCAGCAGTCGAGGTGGAACTGAAGCTTTCTTT. Amino acids: CASSRGGTEAFF.

This clone was seen just once. The V gene is TRBV5-1, the J gene TRBJ2-3, with 7 bases lining up with TRBD1. Germline-derived CDR1 and CDR2 are SGHRS and YFSETQ. V was clipped by 7 bases and J by 0 bases; unmatched bases: 8. This CDR3 is built from 15 residues. CDR3 sequence reads: CASLDTGASTDTQYF. As DNA, the CDR3 is TGCGCCAGCCTCGATACAGGGGCTAGCACAGATACGCAGTATTTT.

The V call is TRBV7-6, the J call TRBJ2-2; 9 bases fit TRBD2. The CDR3 totals 18 residues. Germline CDR1 reads SGHVS; CDR2 reads FNYEAQ. J gave up 0 bases and V 3 bases, and 8 bases lay outside the gene matches. DNA of the CDR3: TGTGCCAGCAGCTTGCCTAGCGGGGCTAAACCGAACACCGGGGAGCTGTTTTTT. It specifies CASSLPSGAKPNTGELFF.

V usage is TRBV5-1 and J usage is TRBJ2-2, with 12 positions matching TRBD2. The germline V gene encodes CDR1 SGHRS and CDR2 YFSETQ. J was trimmed by 7 bases and V by 2 bases; bases with no gene match: 6. The CDR3 length is 16 residues. Here the CDR3 reads CASSFRTSGKNGELFF. The DNA of the CDR3 is TGCGCCAGCAGCTTCCGGACTAGCGGGAAGAACGGGGAGCTGTTTTTT.

In its sample, this clone was seen once. V usage is TRBV7-3 and J usage is TRBJ1-2; 9 bases line up with TRBD1. CDR1 and CDR2 from the germline V gene are SGHTA and FQGTGA. This CDR3 is built from 14 residues. The V segment lost 5 bases and the J segment 1 base; nucleotides outside the gene matches: 2. CDR3: CASSVGQGNYGYTF. DNA of the CDR3: TGTGCCAGCAGCGTGGGACAGGGTAACTATGGCTACACCTTC.

The J gene is TRBJ2-7, the V gene TRBV10-3, with TRBD1 matching 9 bases. CDR3 length equals 14 residues. The junction had 8 bases not matched to a gene; V was cut back by 5 bases and J by 6 bases. In germline, CDR1 is ENHRY, CDR2 SYGVKD. CDR3 sequence: CAISSPGTGSEQYF. The CDR3 DNA reads TGTGCCATCAGTTCCCCCGGGACAGGGAGCGAGCAGTACTTC.

The chain uses TRBV5-5 and TRBJ1-1, with 8 bases identical to TRBD1. After removal of 1 base from V and 5 bases from J, the junction contained 13 bases not matched to a gene. Germline CDR1 is SGHKS and CDR2 is YYEKEE (reference sequence). This CDR3 comprises 17 residues. The CDR3: CASSLMAGQGYRTEAFF. DNA of the CDR3: TGTGCCAGCAGCTTGATGGCCGGACAGGGCTACCGAACTGAAGCTTTCTTT.

In DNA, the CDR3 is TGTGCCAGCGGGAGCCAGTCCGGGGAGCTGTTTTTT. Translating gives CASGSQSGELFF. This sequence joins TRBV6-6 and TRBJ2-2, with D possibly being TRBD2 (5 bases). V was trimmed by 8 bases and J by 6 bases, leaving 10 bases between them. The CDR3 is 12 amino acids. Per the germline V gene, CDR1 is MNHNY and CDR2 is SVGAGI (reference sequence).

The chain recombines TRBV4-1 with TRBJ2-7; D gene ambiguous. CDR1 is MGHRA and CDR2 is YSYEKL in the germline V gene. The V gene lost 0 bases and the J gene lost 3 bases, with 9 bases spanning the gap. The CDR3 is made up of 14 amino acids. This CDR3 is CASSQDYLSYEQYF. The CDR3 DNA is TGCGCCAGCAGCCAAGATTATCTAAGCTACGAGCAGTACTTC.

The chain combines TRBV25-1 with TRBJ2-5; the D gene is possibly TRBD1 (6 bases). From germline, CDR1 is MGHDK and CDR2 SYGVNS. Trimming shortened V by 3 bases and J by 4 bases, and 18 bases separated the two germline ends. The CDR3 has 16 amino acids. In nucleotides, the CDR3 is TGTGCCAGCAGTGAGTCGAGAGGGGGTTTTGGAGAGACCCAGTACTTC. Translated: CASSESRGGFGETQYF. The full variable domain, its missing parts supplied by reference TRBV25-1 and TRBJ2-5, is EADIYQTPRYLVIGTGKKITLECSQTMGHDKMYWYQQDPGMELHLIHYSYGVNSTEKGDLSSESTVSRIRTEHFPLTLESARPSHTSQYLCASSESRGGFGETQYFGPGTRLLVL.

V gene TRBV18 combines with J gene TRBJ2-7; D may be TRBD1 (5 bases). This CDR3 has 13 residues. The V end lost 11 bases, the J end lost 7 bases, and 21 bases lay between the germline ends. Germline CDR1 KGHSH, CDR2 LQKENI. The CDR3 DNA is TGTGCCCGCGCGCTCAAGGGGCTTGGGGAGCAGTACTTC. This codes for CARALKGLGEQYF.

The chain couples TRBV29-1 to TRBJ1-1, with D unresolved. Trimming pared 7 bases from V and 1 base from J, leaving 13 bases between. The CDR3 has 13 residues. Germline values: CDR1 SQVTM, CDR2 ANQGSEA. In nucleotides, the CDR3 is TGCAGCGCACCCACCGCAGGGAACACTGAAGCTTTCTTT. Translated, it gives CSAPTAGNTEAFF.

This chain uses TRBV29-1 with TRBJ2-1; TRBD2 agrees at 11 bases. The CDR3 totals 16 residues. V lost 7 bases and J lost 6; bases outside the gene matches: 14. Germline V gives CDR1 SQVTM, CDR2 ANQGSEA. The CDR3 here is CSARRLAGGSGNEQFF. The DNA of the CDR3 is TGCAGCGCCCGAAGGCTAGCGGGAGGTTCAGGCAATGAGCAGTTCTTC.

The rearrangement joins TRBV6-6 to TRBJ2-7, with TRBD2 as a possible D gene (6 bases). Trimming took off 0 bases at V and 10 bases at J, with 7 bases between the two ends. The CDR3 is 11 residues long. Germline V gene data show CDR1 as MNHNY and CDR2 as SVGAGI (reference sequence). The CDR3 region is CASSYSEGQYF. The CDR3 DNA is TGTGCCAGCAGTTACTCGGAGGGACAGTACTTC.

The chain is built from TRBV27 and TRBJ2-5, with D perhaps matching TRBD2 (7 bases). CDR3 size: 17 residues. Looked up from germline, CDR1 is MNHEY and CDR2 is SMNVEV (reference sequence). The V and J ends lost 4 bases and 4 bases respectively, with 22 bases between them. The CDR3 DNA follows: TGTGCCAGCAGTTCGCAAGGGGGGGCGGGGTTTGGAGAGACCCAGTACTTC. Amino acids: CASSSQGGAGFGETQYF.

The chain combines TRBV14 with TRBJ1-2; 10 nucleotides match TRBD1. The CDR3 spans 15 residues. With 1 base clipped from V and 4 bases from J, the junction kept 3 bases outside the gene matches. CDR1 and CDR2 (germline): SGHDN, FVKESK. CDR3 residues: CASSQGQGAVYGYTF. The CDR3 bases are TGTGCCAGCAGCCAAGGACAGGGGGCAGTCTATGGCTACACCTTC.

The rearrangement uses TRBV15 and TRBJ1-4, with a possible D match to TRBD1 (5 bases). V was trimmed by 3 bases and J by 9 bases, leaving 11 bases between them. From germline, CDR1 is LNHNV and CDR2 YYDKDF (reference sequence). The CDR3 runs to 13 residues. The CDR3 bases are TGTGCCACCAGCAGGAAACTGGGGCAAAAACTGTTTTTT. Amino acids: CATSRKLGQKLFF.

The DNA for the CDR3 is TGCGCCAGCAGTCCAAGGACTAGCGGGACCCCTTACTACGAGCAGTACTTC. Residues: CASSPRTSGTPYYEQYF. V usage is TRBV23-1 and J usage is TRBJ2-7; 12 bases are shared with TRBD2. TRBV23-1 is reported as an ORF; its role is uncertain. J was trimmed by 3 bases and V by 4 bases; bases with no gene match: 10. The CDR3 loop spans 17 amino acids.

This clone was seen a single time. The chain links TRBV11-3 to TRBJ2-7; 7 bases agree with TRBD1. Trimming cost V 1 base and J 3 bases; bases outside gene matches: 12. The CDR3 extends over 17 amino acids. The germline CDR1 and CDR2 sequences are SGHNT and YENEEA. CDR3 nucleotide sequence: TGTGCCAGCAGCTTAGGTGGCAACTTGGACAGGCGCTACGAGCAGTACTTC. Protein: CASSLGGNLDRRYEQYF.

V gene TRBV9 combines with J gene TRBJ1-4; 7 positions agree with TRBD1. Germline V gene data show CDR1 as SGDLS and CDR2 as YYNGEE. V lost 0 bases to trimming and J lost 7 bases; unmatched junction nucleotides: 6. The CDR3 is 15 amino acids. CDR3 sequence (DNA): TGTGCCAGCAGCGTAGGGACAGGCGGACCTGAAAAACTGTTTTTT. Protein sequence: CASSVGTGGPEKLFF.

The chain employs TRBV10-3 and TRBJ2-1, with TRBD2 identical over 7 bases. CDR1 and CDR2 from the germline V gene are ENHRY and SYGVKD. CDR3 length: 13 amino acids. V trimming: 8 bases; J trimming: 6 bases; junction bases outside the gene matches: 7. The CDR3 coding sequence is TGTGCCATCCAGCCGGGGGGAGGCAATGAGCAGTTCTTC. It yields the protein CAIQPGGGNEQFF.

This rearrangement joins TRBV5-1 to TRBJ1-3; 8 bases map to TRBD1. The V gene end was trimmed by 3 bases and the J gene end by 4 bases; junction bases not matched to a gene: 6. This CDR3 is built from 15 residues. Germline lookup yields CDR1 SGHRS and CDR2 YFSETQ. The CDR3 spells CASSSQGAQGNTIYF. The DNA of the CDR3 is TGCGCCAGCAGCTCCCAGGGGGCTCAGGGAAACACCATATATTTT.

J is TRBJ1-5 and V is TRBV11-2, with 7 positions matching TRBD1. V was pared by 5 bases and J by 5 bases, with 3 bases of the junction left unmatched. CDR3 size: 13 residues. Germline CDR1 and CDR2: SGHAT and FQNNGV. CDR3 nucleotide sequence: TGTGCCAGCAGCCGGGACAGATATCAGCCCCAGCATTTT. It encodes CASSRDRYQPQHF. The entire variable domain, with the rest obtained from reference TRBV11-2 and TRBJ1-5, is as follows: EAGVAQSPRYKIIEKRQSVAFWCNPISGHATLYWYQQILGQGPKLLIQFQNNGVVDDSQLPKDRFSAERLKGVDSTLKIQPAKLEDSAVYLCASSRDRYQPQHFGDGTRLSIL.